This T cell receptor (beta chain) appears in the sequencing data of a study of control samples from healthy donors and cancer patients. Measured with immunoSEQ multiplex PCR; TCRdb has only the in-frame clones, and not every one. This repertoire shows roughly 150,000 clones, roughly 92% found once; its top ten account for approximately 2.5%. Germline V gene sequence: CDR1 SGHVS, CDR2 FNYEAQ. Unmatched junction bases numbered 0, after V lost 1 base and J lost 4 bases. This CDR3 has 16 amino acids. The sequence came from a man aged 45-65 years in good health. The V and J genes are TRBV7-6 and TRBJ2-1; 14 bases are shared with TRBD2. Sequencing was done on a sample of blood. The DNA of the CDR3 is TGTGCCAGCAGCTTAGGACTAGCGGGAGGGTACAATGAGCAGTTCTTC. Translated, it gives CASSLGLAGGYNEQFF.